The clone carrying this T cell receptor beta chain has just a few counts. No antigen is known for it. This entry comes from a study of shared clonotypes between healthy human individuals. In the study overall: Donors were a couple of women and a few men aged 18 to 49. Overall study findings and caveats: Across subsets, estimated richness was generally greater for naive than for memory populations. Four donors shared around 5% of their naive CD4 clonotypes. Compared with clonotypes that all four donors shared, non-shared clonotypes had lower generation probabilities.

Method: immunoSEQ multiplex PCR; TCRdb's copy keeps in-frame clones and lacks some. The sample gives about 1 million clones, about 70% of which show up once; approximately 1.5% is in the top ten. V was clipped by 2 bases and J by 0 bases, with 16 bases between them. Germline loops: CDR1 SGHAT, CDR2 FQNNGV. This CDR3 contains 18 residues. Sequenced: memory CD4+ T cells sorted from blood. This sample's subset: CD45RA-negative fraction. The chain links TRBV11-2 to TRBJ1-4; no reliable D call. This clonotype was sampled from a man between 18 and 35 years old in good health. The CDR3 bases are TGTGCCAGCAGCTTAAACCTCGGACCGCTAACAACTAATGAAAAACTGTTTTTT. It specifies CASSLNLGPLTTNEKLFF. Drawing the rest from reference TRBV11-2 and TRBJ1-4, the complete variable domain is EAGVAQSPRYKIIEKRQSVAFWCNPISGHATLYWYQQILGQGPKLLIQFQNNGVVDDSQLPKDRFSAERLKGVDSTLKIQPAKLEDSAVYLCASSLNLGPLTTNEKLFFGSGTQLSVL.